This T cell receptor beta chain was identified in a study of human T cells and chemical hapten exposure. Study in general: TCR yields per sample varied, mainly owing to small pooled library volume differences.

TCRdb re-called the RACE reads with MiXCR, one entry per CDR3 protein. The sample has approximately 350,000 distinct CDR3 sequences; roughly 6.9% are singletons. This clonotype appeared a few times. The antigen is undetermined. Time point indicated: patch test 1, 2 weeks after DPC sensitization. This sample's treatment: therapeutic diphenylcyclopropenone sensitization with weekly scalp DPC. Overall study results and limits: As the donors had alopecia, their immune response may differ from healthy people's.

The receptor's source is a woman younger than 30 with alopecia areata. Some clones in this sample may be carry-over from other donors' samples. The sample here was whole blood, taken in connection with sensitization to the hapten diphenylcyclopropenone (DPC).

CDR3 residues: CASLWGGRSDTQYF. The CDR3 DNA reads TGTGCCAGTCTCTGGGGTGGCAGGTCAGATACGCAGTATTTT. The chain uses TRBV2 and TRBJ2-3; D is ambiguous. The CDR3 has 14 residues. The germline V gene encodes CDR1 SNHLY and CDR2 FYNNEI. V lost 9 bases, J lost 4 bases, and 17 bases lay in between.